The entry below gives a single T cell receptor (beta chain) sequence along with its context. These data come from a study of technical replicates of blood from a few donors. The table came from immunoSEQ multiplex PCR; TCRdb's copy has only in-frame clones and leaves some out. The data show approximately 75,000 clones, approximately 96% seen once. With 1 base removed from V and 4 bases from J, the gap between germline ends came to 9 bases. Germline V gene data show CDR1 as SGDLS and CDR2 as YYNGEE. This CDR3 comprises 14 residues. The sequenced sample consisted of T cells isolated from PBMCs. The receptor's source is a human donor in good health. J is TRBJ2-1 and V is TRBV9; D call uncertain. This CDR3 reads CASSVRNEYNEQFF. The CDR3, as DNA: TGTGCCAGCAGCGTACGCAACGAGTACAATGAGCAGTTCTTC. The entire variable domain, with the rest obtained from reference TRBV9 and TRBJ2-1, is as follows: DSGVTQTPKHLITATGQRVTLRCSPRSGDLSVYWYQQSLDQGLQFLIQYYNGEERAKGNILERFSAQQFPDLHSELNLSSLELGDSALYFCASSVRNEYNEQFFGPGTRLTVL.